The rows below give T cell receptor beta chains drawn from one sample of a study of cytomegalovirus exposure and HLA in healthy donors. Profiling relied on immunoSEQ multiplex PCR, and the TCRdb table lists in-frame clones only, not all of them. The data hold roughly 140,000 clones, with roughly 79% observed a single time. Sequenced sample: PBMCs. The receptor source for this set is a male donor in good health and CMV-seronegative. The CDR3 runs from the conserved cysteine through the conserved F or W. D genes are given only for firm matches. Clone size appears in some rows only: once, few, many, or a class for an expanded clone.

16	TRBV6-6	TRBJ2-1	NA	NA	CASTIGLGRSHNEQFF	TGTGCCAGCACTATAGGTCTAGGGAGGTCCCACAATGAGCAGTTCTTC
13	TRBV29-1	TRBJ1-2	NA	TRBD1	CSGARTGADGYTF	TGCAGCGGGGCTAGGACAGGGGCCGATGGCTACACCTTC
16	TRBV5-1	TRBJ1-3	NA	TRBD1	CASSLGRGLGGNTIYF	TGCGCCAGCAGCTTGGGCAGGGGGCTTGGAGGAAACACCATATATTTT
15	TRBV10-3	TRBJ2-5	NA	TRBD2	CAISGTLAGGETQYF	TGTGCCATCAGTGGAACCTTAGCGGGAGGCGAGACCCAGTACTTC
14	TRBV11-2	TRBJ2-7	NA	NA	CASSLDFAGYEQYF	TGTGCCAGCAGCTTAGACTTCGCGGGCTACGAGCAGTACTTC
13	TRBV11-1	TRBJ2-1	NA	TRBD1	CASSTDRGYEQFF	TGTGCCAGCAGCACGGACAGGGGGTATGAGCAGTTCTTC
15	TRBV10-3	TRBJ2-7	NA	TRBD1	CAISDSGQGTYEQYF	TGTGCCATCAGTGACTCGGGACAGGGGACCTACGAGCAGTACTTC
15	TRBV5-5	TRBJ2-2	once	NA	CASSLEQAYTGELFF	TGTGCCAGCAGCTTGGAGCAGGCCTACACCGGGGAGCTGTTTTTT
16	TRBV5-4	TRBJ1-3	few	NA	CASSLDSLSSGNTIYF	TGTGCCAGCAGCTTGGACAGTTTAAGCTCTGGAAACACCATATATTTT
12	TRBV7-2	TRBJ1-1	NA	NA	CASSLRGTEAFF	TGTGCCAGCAGCTTAAGAGGGACTGAAGCTTTCTTT
17	TRBV7-2	TRBJ2-1	NA	NA	CASSPTPGSAAYNEQFF	TGTGCCAGCAGCCCAACCCCCGGTAGCGCAGCCTACAATGAGCAGTTCTTC
12	TRBV7-9	TRBJ2-5	NA	NA	CASSSHEETQYF	TGTGCCAGCAGCTCCCACGAGGAGACCCAGTACTTC
14	TRBV6-5	TRBJ1-5	NA	TRBD1	CASSTGTGLQPQHF	TGTGCCAGCAGTACCGGGACAGGGCTACAGCCCCAGCATTTT
14	TRBV12-5	TRBJ2-1	NA	NA	CASGPRDFSNEQFF	TGTGCTAGTGGTCCCCGGGACTTTTCCAATGAGCAGTTCTTC
15	TRBV7-2	TRBJ2-2	once	NA	CASSLARDTTGELFF	TGTGCCAGCAGCCTCGCCCGGGACACCACCGGGGAGCTGTTTTTT
12	TRBV7-9	TRBJ1-1	NA	NA	CASSPRVTEAFF	TGTGCCAGCAGCCCGCGGGTCACTGAAGCTTTCTTT
15	TRBV6-1	TRBJ1-5	NA	TRBD1	CASRGQGAGNQPQHF	TGTGCCAGCAGGGGACAGGGGGCCGGCAATCAGCCCCAGCATTTT